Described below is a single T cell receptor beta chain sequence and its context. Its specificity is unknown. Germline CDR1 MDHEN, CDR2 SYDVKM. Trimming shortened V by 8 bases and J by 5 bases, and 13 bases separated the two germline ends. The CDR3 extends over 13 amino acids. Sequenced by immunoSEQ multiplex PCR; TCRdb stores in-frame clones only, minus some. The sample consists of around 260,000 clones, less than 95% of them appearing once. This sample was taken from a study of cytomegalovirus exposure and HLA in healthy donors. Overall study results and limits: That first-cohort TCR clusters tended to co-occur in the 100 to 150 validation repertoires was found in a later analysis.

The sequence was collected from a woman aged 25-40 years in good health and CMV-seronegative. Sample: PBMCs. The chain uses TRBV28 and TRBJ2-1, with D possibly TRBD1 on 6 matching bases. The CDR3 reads CASWGLVHNEQFF. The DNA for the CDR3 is TGTGCCAGCTGGGGGCTAGTCCACAATGAGCAGTTCTTC. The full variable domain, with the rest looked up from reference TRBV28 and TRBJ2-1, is DVKVTQSSRYLVKRTGEKVFLECVQDMDHENMFWYRQDPGLGLRLIYFSYDVKMKEKGDIPEGYSVSREKKERFSLILESASTNQTSMYLCASWGLVHNEQFFGPGTRLTVL.